One and the same sample provided the 13 T cell receptor beta chains below, sequenced in a study of blood T cell repertoires in COVID-19. Clones were read by immunoSEQ multiplex PCR, and TCRdb kept only the in-frame ones, dropping some. The repertoire holds under 300,000 clones, 91% seen once, with approximately 1.3% in the top ten. The sequencing sample was made of PBMCs or T cells enriched from blood (not recorded which). Receptors originate from a human donor in a cohort exposed to, infected with or recovered from COVID-19 (not recorded which). The donor label of this sample is uncertain.

The chain employs TRBV7-2 and TRBJ2-7; 10 bases are shared with TRBD2. CDR3 length: 16 amino acids. With V trimmed by 1 base and J by 3 bases, 6 bases remained unmatched. In germline, CDR1 is SGHTA, CDR2 FQGNSA. CDR3 loop: CASSLDLAGAFYEQYF. The DNA for the CDR3 is TGTGCCAGCAGCTTAGACCTAGCGGGGGCCTTCTACGAGCAGTACTTC.

V usage is TRBV12-3 or TRBV12-4 and J usage is TRBJ1-4; perhaps TRBD1 as D (5 bases). The V gene lost 6 bases and the J gene lost 7 bases, with 12 bases spanning the gap. The CDR3 runs 13 residues. For the CDR3, the DNA is TGTGCCAGCAGCCTGGGGGGAATTGAAAAACTGTTTTTT. This sequence encodes CASSLGGIEKLFF.

The CDR3: CASSVAGTGLYNEQFF. For the CDR3, the DNA is TGTGCCAGCAGTGTAGCTGGGACAGGGTTATACAATGAGCAGTTCTTC. The chain links TRBV6-1 to TRBJ2-1; 9 bases agree with TRBD1. The CDR3 is 16 amino acids. Germline CDR1 and CDR2: MNHNS and SASEGT. The trim removed 4 bases at V and 4 bases at J, leaving 8 bases unmatched.

The chain carries TRBV18 and TRBJ1-2; D is unresolved. The germline CDR1 and CDR2 sequences are KGHSH and LQKENI. CDR3 size: 12 residues. Trimming cost V 2 bases and J 3 bases, with 4 bases left between them. CDR3 coding DNA: TGTGCCAGCTCACCAAGCGACTATGGCTACACCTTC. It codes for CASSPSDYGYTF.

The chain employs TRBV12-3 or TRBV12-4 and TRBJ1-1, with D unclear. V lost 3 bases, J lost 8 bases, and 7 bases lay in between. This CDR3 spans 11 amino acids. The CDR3 here is CASSLRSEAFF. CDR3 in DNA: TGTGCCAGCAGTTTGAGGTCAGAAGCTTTCTTT.

The chain couples TRBV9 to TRBJ1-5; 8 positions match TRBD1. CDR1 and CDR2 (germline): SGDLS, YYNGEE. The V gene end was trimmed by 7 bases and the J gene end by 6 bases; junction bases not matched to a gene: 12. There are 15 residues in the CDR3. CDR3 protein: CASSEGQGGGQPQHF. As DNA, the CDR3 is TGTGCCAGCTCTGAAGGACAGGGAGGAGGTCAGCCCCAGCATTTT.

This chain connects TRBV6-5 to TRBJ2-5; D is ambiguous. The CDR3 sequence is 13 residues long. CDR1 is MNHEY, CDR2 SVGAGI, per germline. V dropped 9 bases and J dropped 3 bases, with 14 bases sitting between them. The CDR3, as DNA: TGTGCCAGAACCGTCAGATGCAAAGAGACCCAGTACTTC. It translates to CARTVRCKETQYF.

This sequence joins TRBV10-3 and TRBJ1-6; weak D call: TRBD1 (6 bases). The CDR3 totals 13 residues. V lost 11 bases and J lost 8, with 16 bases in between. The germline gives CDR1 ENHRY, CDR2 SYGVKD. CDR3 loop: CAAGGAADSPLHF. The CDR3 DNA reads as TGTGCCGCGGGGGGGGCGGCGGATTCACCCCTCCACTTT.

V is TRBV5-6 and J is TRBJ1-5, with D unclear. CDR3 length: 14 residues. Germline values: CDR1 SGHDT, CDR2 YYEEEE. V dropped 1 base and J dropped 2 bases, with 7 bases sitting between them. The CDR3 region has the DNA TGTGCCAGCAGCTTGAGAGCGGGCAATCAGCCCCAGCATTTT. Translated, it gives CASSLRAGNQPQHF.

The V and J genes are TRBV5-8 and TRBJ1-1; D gene uncertain. The CDR3 is made up of 15 amino acids. Per the germline V gene, CDR1 is SGHTS and CDR2 is YDEGEE. Trimming took 2 bases from V and 0 from J, leaving 11 bases between them. The CDR3 nucleotides read TGTGCCAGCAGCTTTAACCACATTTTGAACACTGAAGCTTTCTTT. Translating gives CASSFNHILNTEAFF.

This clone was counted once. The CDR3 DNA follows: TGTGCCTGGGATATCATGAGGAATGGCTACACCTTC. Translated, it gives CAWDIMRNGYTF. The J gene is TRBJ1-2, the V gene TRBV30; D is ambiguous. V was shortened by 5 bases and J by 6 bases, with 13 bases between the two germline ends. This CDR3 has 12 amino acids. Germline V gene data show CDR1 as GTSNPN and CDR2 as SVGIG (reference sequence). The full variable domain, with the rest looked up from reference TRBV30 and TRBJ1-2, is SQTIHQWPATLVQPVGSPLSLECTVEGTSNPNLYWYRQAAGRGLQLLFYSVGIGQISSEVPQNLSASRPQDRQFILSSKKLLLSDSGFYLCAWDIMRNGYTFGSGTRLTVV.

This chain joins TRBV13 and TRBJ1-1; possibly TRBD1 for D (6 bases). The CDR3 contains 13 residues. Germline CDR1 is PRHDT and CDR2 is FYEKMQ (reference sequence). With 3 bases removed from V and 4 bases from J, the gap between germline ends came to 9 bases. CDR3 region: CASSFPGVTEAFF. CDR3 DNA sequence: TGTGCCAGCAGCTTCCCAGGGGTCACTGAAGCTTTCTTT.

The rearrangement joins TRBV18 to TRBJ1-1, with 7 bases fitting TRBD1. This CDR3 comprises 14 residues. V was clipped by 8 bases and J by 6 bases; unmatched bases: 12. Germline V gene sequence: CDR1 KGHSH, CDR2 LQKENI. CDR3 amino acids: CASDRQGRTAEAFF. The CDR3 coding sequence is TGTGCCAGCGACCGACAGGGTAGAACGGCTGAAGCTTTCTTT.